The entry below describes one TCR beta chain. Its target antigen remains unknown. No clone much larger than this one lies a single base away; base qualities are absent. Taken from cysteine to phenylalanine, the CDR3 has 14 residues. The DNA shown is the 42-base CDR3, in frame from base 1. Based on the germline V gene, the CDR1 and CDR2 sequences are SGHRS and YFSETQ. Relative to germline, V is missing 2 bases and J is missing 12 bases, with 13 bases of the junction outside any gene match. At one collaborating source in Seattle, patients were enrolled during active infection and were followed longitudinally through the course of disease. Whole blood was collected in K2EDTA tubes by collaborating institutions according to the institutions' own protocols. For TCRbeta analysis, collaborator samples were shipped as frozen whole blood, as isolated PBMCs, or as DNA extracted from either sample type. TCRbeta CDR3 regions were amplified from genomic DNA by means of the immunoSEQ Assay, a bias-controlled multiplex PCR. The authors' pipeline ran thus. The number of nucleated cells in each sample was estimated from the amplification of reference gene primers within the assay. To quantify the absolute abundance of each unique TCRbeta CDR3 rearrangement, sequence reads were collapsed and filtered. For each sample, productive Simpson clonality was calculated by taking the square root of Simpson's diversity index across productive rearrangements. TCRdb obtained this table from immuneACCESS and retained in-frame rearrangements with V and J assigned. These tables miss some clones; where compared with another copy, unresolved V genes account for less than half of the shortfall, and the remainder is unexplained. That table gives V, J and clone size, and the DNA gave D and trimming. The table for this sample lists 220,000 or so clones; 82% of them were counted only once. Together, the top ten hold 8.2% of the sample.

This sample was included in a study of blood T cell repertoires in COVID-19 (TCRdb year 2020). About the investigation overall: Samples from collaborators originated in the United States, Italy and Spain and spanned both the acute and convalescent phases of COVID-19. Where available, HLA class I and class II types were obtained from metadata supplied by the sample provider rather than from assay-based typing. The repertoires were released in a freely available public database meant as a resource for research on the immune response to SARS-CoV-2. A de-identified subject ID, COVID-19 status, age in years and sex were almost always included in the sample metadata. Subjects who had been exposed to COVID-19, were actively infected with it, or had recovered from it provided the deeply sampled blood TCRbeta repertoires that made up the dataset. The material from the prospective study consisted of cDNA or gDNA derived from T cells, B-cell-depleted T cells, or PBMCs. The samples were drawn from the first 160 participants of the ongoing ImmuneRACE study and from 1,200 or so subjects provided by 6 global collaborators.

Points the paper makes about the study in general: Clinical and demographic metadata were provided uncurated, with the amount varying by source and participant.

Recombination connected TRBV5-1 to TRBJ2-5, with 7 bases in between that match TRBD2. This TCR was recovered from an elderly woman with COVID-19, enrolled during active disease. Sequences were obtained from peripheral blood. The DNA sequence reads TGCGCCAGCAGCTTTGAATCAGGCGGGGGAGAAAAGTACTTC. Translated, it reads CASSFESGGGEKYF.